The 12 T cell receptor beta chains below come from one sample, sequenced in a study of T cell responses to AZD1222 COVID-19 vaccine. Profiling relied on immunoSEQ multiplex PCR, and the TCRdb table lists in-frame clones only, not all of them. This table has 150,000 to 200,000 clones, roughly 94% appearing once. Sequencing used peripheral blood, obtained 28 days after the second AZD1222 dose. The receptors come from an adult who received the AZD1222 COVID-19 vaccine.

The J gene is TRBJ2-3, the V gene TRBV30, with TRBD2 as a possible D gene (6 bases). Germline CDR1 reads GTSNPN; CDR2 reads SVGIG (reference sequence). The CDR3 length is 12 residues. The germline V and J ends were trimmed by 2 bases and 3 bases, with 6 bases remaining between them. Here the CDR3 reads CAWSRETDTQYF. The CDR3 nucleotides read TGTGCCTGGAGTCGGGAGACAGATACGCAGTATTTT.

The CDR3 DNA reads TGTGCCAGCAGCCATCCCGGGACAGGGGGGAATTACCAAGAGACCCAGTACTTC. This encodes CASSHPGTGGNYQETQYF. The chain has TRBV4-2 and TRBJ2-5, with 11 bases fitting TRBD1. The V gene's germline CDR1 is LGHNA and CDR2 YNFKEQ. V was clipped by 3 bases and J by 0 bases; unmatched bases: 9. This CDR3 has 18 amino acids.

The chain combines TRBV5-1 with TRBJ1-2; no firm D call. The germline V gene has CDR1 SGHRS and CDR2 YFSETQ. The ends were cut back, 2 bases at V and 2 bases at J, with 10 bases in the middle. This CDR3 region has 14 residues. The CDR3 protein is CASSFEAENYGYTF. The CDR3 DNA reads TGCGCCAGCAGCTTTGAAGCCGAAAACTATGGCTACACCTTC.

This chain uses TRBV6-1 with TRBJ2-1; 8 bases map to TRBD2. This CDR3 contains 16 residues. Germline CDR1 MNHNS, CDR2 SASEGT. The V segment lost 6 bases and the J segment 0 bases; nucleotides outside the gene matches: 7. CDR3 DNA sequence: TGTGCCAGCAGGGAACTAGCGGCGCTCTCCTACAATGAGCAGTTCTTC. Translation: CASRELAALSYNEQFF.

J is TRBJ1-1 and V is TRBV2; tentatively, D is TRBD1 (6 bases). Trimming stripped 10 bases from V and 2 bases from J, with 23 bases between. The CDR3 is 16 residues long. Germline values: CDR1 SNHLY, CDR2 FYNNEI. The CDR3 protein is CANQGSYKRINTEAFF. CDR3 in DNA: TGTGCCAACCAGGGGAGTTACAAAAGAATTAACACTGAAGCTTTCTTT.

The V and J genes are TRBV20-1 and TRBJ1-3; 9 bases are shared with TRBD1. Germline trimming cut 3 bases from V and 4 bases from J; bases unmatched to any gene: 7. CDR3 length: 15 amino acids. The V gene's germline CDR1 is DFQATT and CDR2 SNEGSKA (reference sequence). CDR3 DNA sequence: TGCAGTGCTAGTACCCTGGACAGGGGAGGAAACACCATATATTTT. Protein: CSASTLDRGGNTIYF.

The chain has TRBV4-3 and TRBJ2-7; 9 nucleotides align to TRBD1. In germline, CDR1 is LGHNA, CDR2 YSLEER. V lost 0 bases, J lost 7 bases, and 4 bases stayed unmatched. The CDR3 loop spans 14 amino acids. The DNA for the CDR3 is TGCGCCAGCAGCCAAGACTACAGGGGGCTTGAGCAGTACTTC. As protein: CASSQDYRGLEQYF.

The chain combines TRBV18 with TRBJ2-7, with unresolved D. This CDR3 contains 14 residues. V lost 1 base and J 6 bases, leaving 13 bases between the germline ends. Germline loops: CDR1 KGHSH, CDR2 LQKENI. The CDR3 sequence is CASSPQGPALEQYF. The CDR3 bases are TGTGCCAGCTCACCACAGGGCCCGGCCCTCGAGCAGTACTTC.

The chain employs TRBV28 and TRBJ1-1; 7 bases are a match to TRBD1. Unmatched junction bases numbered 13, after V lost 4 bases and J lost 5 bases. This CDR3 contains 16 residues. Germline CDR1 MDHEN, CDR2 SYDVKM. Written as DNA, the CDR3 is TGTGCCAGCAGTTCGATACAGACAGGGCGAAGGACTGAAGCTTTCTTT. This sequence encodes CASSSIQTGRRTEAFF.

This clone was seen just once. The chain is built from TRBV15 and TRBJ2-1; D remains ambiguous. V was clipped by 10 bases and J by 4 bases, with 20 bases between them. This CDR3 spans 15 amino acids. The V gene's germline CDR1 is LNHNV and CDR2 YYDKDF (reference sequence). The CDR3 region is CAIELDGRPYNEQFF. CDR3 DNA: TGTGCCATCGAGCTTGACGGGCGGCCTTACAATGAGCAGTTCTTC.

The CDR3 protein is CASSGASTDTQYF. CDR3 bases: TGTGCCTCAAGCGGAGCTAGCACAGATACGCAGTATTTT. This chain joins TRBV30 and TRBJ2-3; D might be TRBD2 (5 bases). Germline V CDR1 and CDR2: GTSNPN, SVGIG (reference sequence). V was trimmed by 7 bases and J by 0 bases, leaving 11 bases between them. This CDR3 comprises 13 residues.

V usage is TRBV15 and J usage is TRBJ1-5; no clear D. V was trimmed by 0 bases and J by 3 bases, leaving 3 bases between them. The germline V gene encodes CDR1 LNHNV and CDR2 YYDKDF (reference sequence). CDR3 length: 13 amino acids. In DNA, the CDR3 is TGTGCCACCAGCAGAGATCACAATCAGCCCCAGCATTTT. Protein sequence: CATSRDHNQPQHF.